This T cell receptor (beta chain) was captured by sequencing in a study of cytomegalovirus exposure and HLA in healthy donors. Primers included in the PCR were 60 Vbeta and 13 Jbeta primers. Some clones are missing from TCRdb's copy, which holds only in-frame ones; the method was immunoSEQ multiplex PCR. The top ten clones hold 2% to 2.5% of a sample with under 200,000 clones, roughly four fifths of them seen once. Sequencing used PBMCs. The sequence came from a woman aged 30 to 39 in good health and CMV-seropositive.

CDR3 sequence (DNA): TGTGCCAGCTCACCATTGGGGACAGATCGATTGGGGCTGTTTTTT. This codes for CASSPLGTDRLGLFF. The chain couples TRBV18 to TRBJ1-4; 7 bases agree with TRBD1. The CDR3 is 15 residues long. Germline V gene sequence: CDR1 KGHSH, CDR2 LQKENI. J was trimmed by 14 bases and V by 2 bases; bases with no gene match: 14.